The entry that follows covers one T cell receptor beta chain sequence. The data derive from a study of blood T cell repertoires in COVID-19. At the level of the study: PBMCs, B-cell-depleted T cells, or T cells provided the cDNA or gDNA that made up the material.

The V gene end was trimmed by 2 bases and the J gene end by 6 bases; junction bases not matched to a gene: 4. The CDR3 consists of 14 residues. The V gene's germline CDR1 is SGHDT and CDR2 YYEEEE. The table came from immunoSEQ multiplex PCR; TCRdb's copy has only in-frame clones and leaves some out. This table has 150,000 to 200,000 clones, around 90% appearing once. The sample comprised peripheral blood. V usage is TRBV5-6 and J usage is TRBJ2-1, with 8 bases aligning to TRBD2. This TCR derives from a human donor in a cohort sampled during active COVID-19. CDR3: CASSFGAGANEQFF. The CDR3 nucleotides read TGTGCCAGCAGCTTCGGAGCGGGGGCCAATGAGCAGTTCTTC.